This TCR beta chain was retrieved from a study of cytomegalovirus exposure and HLA in healthy donors. Whole-study findings and limits: A later analysis linked a missense DCLRE1C variant to TCR beta V- and J-gene trimming. There were some V segments, including TRBV6-2 and TRBV6-3, excluded as indistinguishable. An analysis that was carried out later associated 16,951 TCR beta sequences with HLA alleles at 0.05 false discovery rate.

PCR was performed using 60 Vbeta and 13 Jbeta primers. Method: immunoSEQ multiplex PCR; TCRdb's copy keeps in-frame clones and lacks some. This table has under 200,000 clones, roughly 79% appearing once. CDR1 SQVTM and CDR2 ANQGSEA come from the germline V gene. The CDR3 covers 14 residues. Note on this clone: Antigen: not known. At one end the junction does not follow the germline gene, possibly because of a read error.

Donors likely had unrecorded immune exposures despite being nominally healthy when sampled. This clonotype was sampled from a man aged 45-65 years in good health and CMV-seropositive. The J gene is TRBJ1-1, the V gene TRBV29-1; D is uncertain. Sequenced material: PBMCs. The CDR3 DNA is TGCAGCGTTGCTCCAAACACCCCGAACCCTGAAGCTTTCTTT. Translated, it gives CSVAPNTPNPEAFF.